Reported below is one T cell receptor (beta chain). The data were obtained in a study of blood T cell repertoires in COVID-19. V lost 6 bases and J lost 1, with 15 bases in between. This CDR3 has 15 residues. Germline CDR1 reads MNHEY; CDR2 reads SVGAGI. Data came from immunoSEQ multiplex PCR; TCRdb stores just in-frame clones and leaves some out. The data contain over 200,000 clones, approximately 90% of them seen just once; the ten biggest clones take up about a sixth. The receptor's source is a man aged 18-30 years who had recovered from COVID-19. The chain recombines TRBV6-5 with TRBJ1-2; maybe TRBD1 (5 bases). The sample consisted of PBMCs or T cells enriched from blood (not recorded which). CDR3 DNA: TGTGCCAGCAGCCACAGGAGCTCCTTTAACTATGGCTACACCTTC. Translated, it gives CASSHRSSFNYGYTF.